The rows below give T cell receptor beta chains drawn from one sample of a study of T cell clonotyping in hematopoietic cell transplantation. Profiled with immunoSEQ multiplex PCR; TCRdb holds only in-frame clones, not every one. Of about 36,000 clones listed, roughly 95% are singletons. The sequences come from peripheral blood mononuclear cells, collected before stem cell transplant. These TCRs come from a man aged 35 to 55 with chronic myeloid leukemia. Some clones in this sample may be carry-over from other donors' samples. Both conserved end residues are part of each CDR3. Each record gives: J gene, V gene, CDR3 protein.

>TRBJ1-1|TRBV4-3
CASSQDWVWENTEAFF
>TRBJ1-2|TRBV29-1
CSVEGDRVGYGYTF
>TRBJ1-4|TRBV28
CASSLTVSNEKLFF
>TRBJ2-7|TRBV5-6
CASSYGGEQYF
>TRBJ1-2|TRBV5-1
CASSLGTGENYGYTF
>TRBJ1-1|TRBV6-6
CASSPTVGAEAFF
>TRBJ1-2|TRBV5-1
CASSLDRWYGYTF
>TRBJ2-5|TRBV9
CASDTGGQQETQYF
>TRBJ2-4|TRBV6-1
CASSAGTGLAKNIQYF
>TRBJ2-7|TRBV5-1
CASSRTASGEQYF
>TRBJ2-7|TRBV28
CASSSGPYRSYEQYF
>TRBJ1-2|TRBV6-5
CATRVRYGYTF
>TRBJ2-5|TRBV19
CASSIIGTGETQYF
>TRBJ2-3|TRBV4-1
CASSRQPPWARVGATDTQYF
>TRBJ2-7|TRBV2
CASSLGIFDEQYF
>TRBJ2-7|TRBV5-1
CASSLEDEQYF
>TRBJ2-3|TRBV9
CASSGPSPGGPTDTQYF
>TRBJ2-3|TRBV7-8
CASGNRFPDTQYF
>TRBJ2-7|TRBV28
CASSREGGRYEQYF
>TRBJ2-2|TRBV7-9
CASSLKRVRSNTGELFF
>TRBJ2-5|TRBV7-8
CASSFQQGSEYF
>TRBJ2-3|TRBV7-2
CASSPGTSSSDTQYF
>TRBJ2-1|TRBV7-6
CASSKRQGIEQFF
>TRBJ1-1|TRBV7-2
CASSLGTARGSLNTEAFF
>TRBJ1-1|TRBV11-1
CASSLDSDLGAFF
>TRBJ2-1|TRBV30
CAWSSPQSSYNEQFF
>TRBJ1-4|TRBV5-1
CASSSTWGRGEEKLFF
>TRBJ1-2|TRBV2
CASRVTAHNYGYTF
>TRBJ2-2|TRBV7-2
CASTRDRTGELFF
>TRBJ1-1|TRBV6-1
CASSEKRTNTEAFF
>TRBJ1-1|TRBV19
CASSIGREQREAFF
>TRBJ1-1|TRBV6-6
CASNLDRGRTEAFF
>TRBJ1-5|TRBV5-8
CASAPPYSNQPQHF
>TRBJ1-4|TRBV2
CASSRDLTDEKLFF
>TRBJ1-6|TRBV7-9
CASSSRGGWGSPLHF
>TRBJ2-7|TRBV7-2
CASSFGDRGDYEQYF